The 8 T cell receptor beta chains presented below share a single source sample, sequenced in a study of T-cell memory formation after mild COVID-19. TCRdb reprocessed the 5' RACE reads via MiXCR and lists one record per CDR3 protein. Among around 310,000 distinct CDR3 sequences listed, under 25% were seen once. The sequencing input was PBMCs or a T cell subset sorted from them (not recorded which). These TCRs come from a man aged 18-30 years who had mild COVID-19 (a few samples of this study predate the infection). Cell type and time point are not known.

This clonotype was counted ten times or more. The J gene is TRBJ2-7, the V gene TRBV5-1; the D is unclear. The V and J ends lost 0 bases and 4 bases respectively, with 11 bases between them. This CDR3 is 14 amino acids long. Germline CDR1 SGHRS, CDR2 YFSETQ. The CDR3 is CASSLAVGIYEQYF. The CDR3 nucleotides are TGCGCCAGCAGCTTGGCCGTGGGGATTTACGAGCAGTACTTC. Based on the CDR3 plus reference TRBV5-1 and TRBJ2-7, the full variable domain is KAGVTQTPRYLIKTRGQQVTLSCSPISGHRSVSWYQQTPGQGLQFLFEYFSETQRNKGNFPGRFSGRQFSNSRSEMNVSTLELGDSALYLCASSLAVGIYEQYFGPGTRLTVT.

The chain employs TRBV20-1 and TRBJ1-1; D might be TRBD1 (6 bases). The CDR3 has 17 residues. Trimming stripped 1 base from V and 1 base from J, with 19 bases between. The germline CDR1 and CDR2 sequences are DFQATT and SNEGSKA (reference sequence). The CDR3 sequence is CSARAGHLSFPNTEAFF. The CDR3 DNA reads TGCAGTGCTAGAGCGGGACACCTTTCGTTTCCGAACACTGAAGCTTTCTTT.

This clonotype was picked up a small number of times. This chain joins TRBV4-1 and TRBJ2-1; 7 positions agree with TRBD1. Germline CDR1 is MGHRA and CDR2 is YSYEKL. This CDR3 region has 15 residues. Trimming removed 0 bases from V and 8 bases from J; junction bases left unmatched: 7. Here the CDR3 reads CASSQDRGSFDEQFF. The CDR3, as DNA: TGCGCCAGCAGCCAAGACAGGGGGTCGTTCGATGAGCAGTTCTTC.

This chain connects TRBV6-1 to TRBJ2-7; D is undetermined. The CDR3 runs 13 residues. From germline, CDR1 is MNHNS and CDR2 SASEGT. V lost 7 bases, J lost 2 bases, and 12 bases lay in between. CDR3 amino acids: CASNAGVTYEQYV. The CDR3 DNA sequence: TGTGCCAGCAACGCTGGCGTGACCTACGAGCAGTACGTC.

The chain links TRBV3-1 to TRBJ2-5; a possible D gene is TRBD1 (6 bases). Between the trimmed V and J ends, which lost 8 bases and 7 bases, there was a span of 17 bases. This CDR3 region has 13 residues. Germline CDR1 and CDR2: LGHDT and YNNKEL (reference sequence). In DNA, the CDR3 is TGTGCCAGCCACAGGGTGGGGTCCCGGACCCAGTACTTC. Protein product: CASHRVGSRTQYF.

This clonotype was observed a handful of times. This chain links TRBV5-1 with TRBJ2-7; D not resolved. V was clipped by 1 base and J by 6 bases, with 8 bases between them. The CDR3 is 12 residues long. Looked up from germline, CDR1 is SGHRS and CDR2 is YFSETQ. The CDR3: CASSLNGREQYV. The DNA for the CDR3 is TGCGCCAGCAGCTTGAACGGGCGCGAGCAGTACGTC.

CDR3 bases: TGTGCCAGCAGCAAACTCCCAGGGACGGTAGAGACCCAGTACTTC. It yields the protein CASSKLPGTVETQYF. V usage is TRBV7-6 and J usage is TRBJ2-5, with D perhaps matching TRBD1 or TRBD2 (5 bases each). The V and J ends lost 5 bases and 4 bases respectively, with 17 bases between them. This CDR3 is built from 15 residues. Per germline, CDR1 SGHVS and CDR2 FNYEAQ.

The chain employs TRBV23-1 and TRBJ2-5, with TRBD1 matching over 7 bases. TRBV23-1 has ORF status, its function being uncertain. The CDR3 extends over 12 amino acids. J gave up 6 bases and V 11 bases, and 9 bases lay outside the gene matches. The CDR3: CARQGQRKTQYF. In DNA, the CDR3 is TGCGCCCGACAGGGCCAGCGGAAGACCCAGTACTTC.